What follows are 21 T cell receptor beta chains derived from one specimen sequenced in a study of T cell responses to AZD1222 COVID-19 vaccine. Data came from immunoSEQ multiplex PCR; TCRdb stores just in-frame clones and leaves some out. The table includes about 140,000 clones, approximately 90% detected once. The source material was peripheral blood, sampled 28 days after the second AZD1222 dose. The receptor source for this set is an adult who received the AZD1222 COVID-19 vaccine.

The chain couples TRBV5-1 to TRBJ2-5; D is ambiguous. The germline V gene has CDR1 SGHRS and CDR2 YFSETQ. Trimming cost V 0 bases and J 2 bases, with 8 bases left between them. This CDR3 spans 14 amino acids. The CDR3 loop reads CASSLAWGQETQYF. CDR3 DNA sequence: TGCGCCAGCAGCTTGGCCTGGGGACAAGAGACCCAGTACTTC.

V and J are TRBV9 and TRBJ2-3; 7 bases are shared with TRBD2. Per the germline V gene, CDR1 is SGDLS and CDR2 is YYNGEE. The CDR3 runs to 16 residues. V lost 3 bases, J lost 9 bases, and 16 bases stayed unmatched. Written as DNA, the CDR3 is TGTGCCAGCAGCGCCGGCGGGCTAGCGGAGGGGAGCACGCAGTATTTT. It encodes CASSAGGLAEGSTQYF.

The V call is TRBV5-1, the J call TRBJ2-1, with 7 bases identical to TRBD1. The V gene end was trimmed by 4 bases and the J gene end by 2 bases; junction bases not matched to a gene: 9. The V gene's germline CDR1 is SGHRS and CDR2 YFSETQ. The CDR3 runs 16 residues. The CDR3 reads CASSRDRAYAYNEQFF. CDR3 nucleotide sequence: TGCGCCAGCAGCCGGGACAGAGCTTACGCCTACAATGAGCAGTTCTTC.

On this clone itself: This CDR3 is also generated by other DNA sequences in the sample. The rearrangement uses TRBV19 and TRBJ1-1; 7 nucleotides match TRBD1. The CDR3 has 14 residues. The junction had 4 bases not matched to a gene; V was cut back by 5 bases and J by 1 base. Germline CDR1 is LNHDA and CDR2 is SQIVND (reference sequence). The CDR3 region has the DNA TGTGCCAGTAGTCCAGGGGGGAGGAACACTGAAGCTTTCTTT. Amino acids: CASSPGGRNTEAFF.

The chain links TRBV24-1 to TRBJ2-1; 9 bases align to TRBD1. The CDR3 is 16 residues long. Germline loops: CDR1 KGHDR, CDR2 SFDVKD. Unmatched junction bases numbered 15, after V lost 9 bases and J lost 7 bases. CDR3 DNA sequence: TGTGCCACCGGATTTACTGGGACAGGGACTGGAAATGAGCAGTTCTTC. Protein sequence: CATGFTGTGTGNEQFF.

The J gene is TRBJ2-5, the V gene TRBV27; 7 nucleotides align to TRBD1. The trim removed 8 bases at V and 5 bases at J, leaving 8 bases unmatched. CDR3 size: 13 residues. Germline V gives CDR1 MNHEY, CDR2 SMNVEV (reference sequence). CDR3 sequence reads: CASGGTTGETQYF. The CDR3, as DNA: TGTGCCAGCGGCGGTACGACAGGGGAGACCCAGTACTTC.

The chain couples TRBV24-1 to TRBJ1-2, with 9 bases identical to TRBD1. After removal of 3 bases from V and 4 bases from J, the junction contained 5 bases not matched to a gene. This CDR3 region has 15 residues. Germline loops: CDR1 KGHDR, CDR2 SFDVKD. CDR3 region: CATSDPGQGSYGYTF. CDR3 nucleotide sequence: TGTGCCACCAGTGATCCGGGACAGGGCAGCTATGGCTACACCTTC.

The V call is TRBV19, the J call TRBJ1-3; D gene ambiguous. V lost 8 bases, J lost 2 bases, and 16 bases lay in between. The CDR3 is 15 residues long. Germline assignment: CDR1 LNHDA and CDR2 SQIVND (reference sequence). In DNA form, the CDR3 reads TGTGCCAGTGTTCCTCGGAGCCAGGCTGGAAACACCATATATTTT. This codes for CASVPRSQAGNTIYF. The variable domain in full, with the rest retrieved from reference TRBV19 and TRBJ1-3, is DGGITQSPKYLFRKEGQNVTLSCEQNLNHDAMYWYRQDPGQGLRLIYYSQIVNDFQKGDIAEGYSVSREKKESFPLTVTSAQKNPTAFYLCASVPRSQAGNTIYFGEGSWLTVV.

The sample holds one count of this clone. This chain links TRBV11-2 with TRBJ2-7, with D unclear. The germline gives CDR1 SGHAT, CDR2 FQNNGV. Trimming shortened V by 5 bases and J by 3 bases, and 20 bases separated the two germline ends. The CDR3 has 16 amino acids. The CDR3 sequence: CASSAGLGEALYEQYF. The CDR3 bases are TGTGCCAGCAGCGCCGGGCTTGGGGAAGCACTCTACGAGCAGTACTTC.

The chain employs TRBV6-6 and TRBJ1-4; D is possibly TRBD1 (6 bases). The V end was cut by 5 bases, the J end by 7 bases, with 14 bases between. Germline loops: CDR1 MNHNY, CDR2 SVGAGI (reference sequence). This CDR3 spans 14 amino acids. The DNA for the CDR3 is TGTGCCAGCAGTGAGGACAGTGTCAGTGAAAAACTGTTTTTT. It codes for CASSEDSVSEKLFF.

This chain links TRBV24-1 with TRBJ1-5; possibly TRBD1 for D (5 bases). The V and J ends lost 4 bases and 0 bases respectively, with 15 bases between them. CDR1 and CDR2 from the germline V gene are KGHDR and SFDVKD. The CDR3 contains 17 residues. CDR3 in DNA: TGTGCCACCAGTGAATCCGGGACTTCCATTAGCAATCAGCCCCAGCATTTT. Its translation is CATSESGTSISNQPQHF.

In DNA form, the CDR3 reads TGTGCCAGTAGTATGCCCGCAACTAATGAAAAACTGTTTTTT. It specifies CASSMPATNEKLFF. The gene calls are TRBV19 and TRBJ1-4, with unresolved D. This CDR3 has 14 residues. Germline CDR1 and CDR2: LNHDA and SQIVND (reference sequence). Trimming cost V 3 bases and J 0 bases, with 5 bases left between them.

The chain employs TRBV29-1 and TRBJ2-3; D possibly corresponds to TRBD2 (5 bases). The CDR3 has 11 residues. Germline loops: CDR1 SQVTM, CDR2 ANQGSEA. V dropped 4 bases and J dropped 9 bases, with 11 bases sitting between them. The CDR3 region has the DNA TGCAGCGTTGCGGAGGCGGGCACGCAGTATTTT. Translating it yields CSVAEAGTQYF.

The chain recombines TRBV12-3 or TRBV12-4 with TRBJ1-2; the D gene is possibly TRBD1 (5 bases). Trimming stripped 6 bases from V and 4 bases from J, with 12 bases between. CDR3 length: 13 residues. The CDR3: CASSSGTLYGYTF. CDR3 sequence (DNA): TGTGCCAGCAGCTCCGGGACCCTCTATGGCTACACCTTC.

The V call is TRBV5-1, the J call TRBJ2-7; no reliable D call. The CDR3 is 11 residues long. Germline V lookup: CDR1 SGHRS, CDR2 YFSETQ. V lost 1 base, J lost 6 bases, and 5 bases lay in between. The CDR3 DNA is TGCGCCAGCAGCTTGAACCGCGAGCAGTACTTC. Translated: CASSLNREQYF.

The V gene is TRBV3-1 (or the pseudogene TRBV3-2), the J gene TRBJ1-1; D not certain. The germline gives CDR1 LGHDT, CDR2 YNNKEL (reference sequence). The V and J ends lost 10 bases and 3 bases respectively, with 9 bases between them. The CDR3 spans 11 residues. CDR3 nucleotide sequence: TGTGCCACAGTAGGCGACACTGAAGCTTTCTTT. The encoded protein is CATVGDTEAFF.

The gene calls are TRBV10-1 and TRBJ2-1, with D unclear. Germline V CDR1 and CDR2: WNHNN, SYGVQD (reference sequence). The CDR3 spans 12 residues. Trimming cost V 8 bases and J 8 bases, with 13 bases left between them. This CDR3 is CASQPRGDEQFF. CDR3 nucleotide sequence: TGCGCCAGCCAGCCCCGTGGTGATGAGCAGTTCTTC.

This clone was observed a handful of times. The CDR3 sequence is CASRIDRGHSYEQYF. Here the CDR3 DNA reads TGTGCCAGCAGGATAGACAGGGGACACTCCTACGAGCAGTACTTC. V is TRBV6-5 and J is TRBJ2-7; TRBD1 matches at 8 bases. The V and J ends lost 6 bases and 0 bases, in that order; junction bases with no gene match: 7. Germline V gives CDR1 MNHEY, CDR2 SVGAGI. This CDR3 contains 15 residues.

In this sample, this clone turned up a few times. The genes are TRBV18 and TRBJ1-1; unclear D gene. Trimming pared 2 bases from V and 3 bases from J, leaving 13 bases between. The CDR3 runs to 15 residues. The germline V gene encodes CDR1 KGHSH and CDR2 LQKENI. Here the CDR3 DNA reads TGTGCCAGCTCACCAGGGCACCGCGGGGACACTGAAGCTTTCTTT. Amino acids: CASSPGHRGDTEAFF.

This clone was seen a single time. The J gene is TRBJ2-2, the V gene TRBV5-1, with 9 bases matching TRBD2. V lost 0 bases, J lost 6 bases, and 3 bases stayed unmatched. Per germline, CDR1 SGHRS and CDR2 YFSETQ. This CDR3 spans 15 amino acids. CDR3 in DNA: TGCGCCAGCAGCTTGGGTGCTAGCGGGGCCGGGGAGCTGTTTTTT. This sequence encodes CASSLGASGAGELFF.

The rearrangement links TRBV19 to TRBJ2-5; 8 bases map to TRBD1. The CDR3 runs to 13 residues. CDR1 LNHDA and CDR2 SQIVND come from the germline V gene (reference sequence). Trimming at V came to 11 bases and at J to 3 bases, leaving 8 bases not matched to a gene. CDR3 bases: TGTGCCGGAAGAAAGACAGGGGAAGAGACCCAGTACTTC. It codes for CAGRKTGEETQYF. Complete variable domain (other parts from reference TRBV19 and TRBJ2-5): DGGITQSPKYLFRKEGQNVTLSCEQNLNHDAMYWYRQDPGQGLRLIYYSQIVNDFQKGDIAEGYSVSREKKESFPLTVTSAQKNPTAFYLCAGRKTGEETQYFGPGTRLLVL.